These 21 T cell receptor beta chains came from one sample sequenced in a study of early T cells in non-severe SARS-CoV-2 infection. TCRdb reprocessed the 5' RACE reads via MiXCR and lists one record per CDR3 protein. Found here are 34,000 or so distinct CDR3 sequences, around 9% of them singletons; the top ten hold about 13%. Sequenced sample: whole blood. These receptors were taken from an adult who was a healthcare worker with PCR-confirmed SARS-CoV-2 infection or an uninfected control (not recorded which).

This clonotype was counted between two and nine times. The J gene is TRBJ2-5, the V gene TRBV3-1; D is possibly TRBD1 or TRBD2 (5 bases each). The CDR3 is made up of 14 amino acids. The germline gives CDR1 LGHDT, CDR2 YNNKEL (reference sequence). The V and J ends lost 4 bases and 5 bases respectively, with 14 bases between them. The CDR3 here is CASSPGRRKETQYF. DNA for the CDR3: TGTGCCAGCAGCCCGGGACGCCGAAAGGAGACCCAGTACTTC.

The chain joins TRBV7-8 to TRBJ2-1; D tentatively fits TRBD1 or TRBD2 (5 bases each). Germline CDR1 SGHVS, CDR2 FQNEAQ. The CDR3 covers 17 residues. V was trimmed by 5 bases and J by 4 bases, leaving 21 bases between them. For the CDR3, the DNA is TGTGCCAGCAGCGCTGTGCAGGGAGACTATCGATACAATGAGCAGTTCTTC. This gives the protein CASSAVQGDYRYNEQFF.

This clonotype is medium-sized in the sample. This CDR3 is CASSIGADTDTQYF. CDR3 bases: TGTGCCAGCAGCATAGGGGCGGACACAGATACGCAGTATTTT. The J gene is TRBJ2-3, the V gene TRBV7-2; the D gene is possibly TRBD1 (5 bases). V was shortened by 5 bases and J by 2 bases, with 11 bases between the two germline ends. CDR3 length: 14 residues. Germline CDR1 and CDR2: SGHTA and FQGNSA.

The rearrangement uses TRBV12-3 or TRBV12-4 and TRBJ1-3; the D is unclear. The CDR3 sequence is 13 residues long. Trimming took 8 bases from V and 4 from J, leaving 12 bases between them. The CDR3 nucleotides read TGTGCCAGCCGGAAACTAGGGGGAAACACCATATATTTT. Its protein is CASRKLGGNTIYF.

The sample holds a few counts of this clonotype. The chain carries TRBV30 and TRBJ1-1; D remains unclear. Germline V CDR1 and CDR2: GTSNPN, SVGIG (reference sequence). This CDR3 is built from 14 residues. Trimming took 3 bases from V and 1 from J, leaving 12 bases between them. CDR3 in amino acids: CAWSYLDGNTEAFF. CDR3 bases: TGTGCCTGGAGCTACTTAGACGGGAACACTGAAGCTTTCTTT. The full variable domain, in which reference TRBV30 and TRBJ1-1 provide the parts outside the CDR3, is SQTIHQWPATLVQPVGSPLSLECTVEGTSNPNLYWYRQAAGRGLQLLFYSVGIGQISSEVPQNLSASRPQDRQFILSSKKLLLSDSGFYLCAWSYLDGNTEAFFGQGTRLTVV.

About this clonotype itself: A read error is possible here, since a much larger clone lies one base away. The CDR3 DNA is TGTGCCAGCAGCTTGACAGAGATTGAGCAGATCTTC. Translation: CASSLTEIEQIF. The rearrangement uses TRBV5-6 and TRBJ2-1; D unclear. Germline V lookup: CDR1 SGHDT, CDR2 YYEEEE. CDR3 length equals 12 residues.

In its sample, this clonotype was seen a few times. This chain uses TRBV18 with TRBJ1-4; D gene uncertain. The V gene lost 4 bases and the J gene lost 2 bases, with 8 bases spanning the gap. The CDR3 contains 14 residues. Germline loops: CDR1 KGHSH, CDR2 LQKENI. The chain's CDR3 is CASSRSGTNEKLFF. The CDR3 region has the DNA TGTGCCAGCTCACGGTCGGGCACTAATGAAAAACTGTTTTTT.

The chain links TRBV2 to TRBJ2-5, with TRBD2 identical over 7 bases. The junction had 4 bases not matched to a gene; V was cut back by 1 base and J by 5 bases. This CDR3 is built from 14 residues. Germline CDR1 and CDR2: SNHLY and FYNNEI. The CDR3 coding sequence is TGTGCCAGCAGTGAAGATCGCGGGGGTGAGACCCAGTACTTC. This sequence encodes CASSEDRGGETQYF. The entire variable domain, with the rest obtained from reference TRBV2 and TRBJ2-5, is as follows: EPEVTQTPSHQVTQMGQEVILRCVPISNHLYFYWYRQILGQKVEFLVSFYNNEISEKSEIFDDQFSVERPDGSNFTLKIRSTKLEDSAMYFCASSEDRGGETQYFGPGTRLLVL.

This clonotype was seen at least ten times. CDR3 residues: CASSELQNTEAFF. The CDR3 DNA sequence: TGCGCCAGCAGTGAGTTACAGAACACTGAAGCTTTCTTT. The chain recombines TRBV10-2 with TRBJ1-1; D ambiguous. The CDR3 is 13 amino acids. Per the germline V gene, CDR1 is WSHSY and CDR2 is SAAADI. Between the trimmed V and J ends, which lost 1 base and 1 base, there was a span of 4 bases.

This clonotype was recorded a few times. This chain links TRBV7-2 with TRBJ1-5, with a tentative D call TRBD1 (6 bases). The V gene's germline CDR1 is SGHTA and CDR2 FQGNSA. The V end lost 5 bases, the J end lost 0 bases, and 17 bases lay between the germline ends. The CDR3 sequence is 17 residues long. CDR3 residues: CASSPAGTPYSNQPQHF. The CDR3 DNA reads TGTGCCAGCAGCCCCGCCGGGACACCTTATAGCAATCAGCCCCAGCATTTT.

This clonotype occurred many times. The genes are TRBV30 and TRBJ1-2; D remains unclear. This CDR3 is built from 15 residues. V dropped 0 bases and J dropped 1 base, with 12 bases sitting between them. Germline CDR1 GTSNPN, CDR2 SVGIG (reference sequence). The CDR3 protein is CAWSVQPPGNYGYTF. The CDR3 coding sequence is TGTGCCTGGAGTGTACAGCCACCCGGTAACTATGGCTACACCTTC.

This clonotype was seen at least ten times. The chain recombines TRBV7-6 with TRBJ1-5; D gene uncertain. V gave up 1 base and J gave up 4 bases, with 8 bases separating them. The germline gives CDR1 SGHVS, CDR2 FNYEAQ. The length of the CDR3 is 14 residues. In DNA form, the CDR3 reads TGTGCCAGCAGCTTAGACCCCAGGAATCAGCCCCAGCATTTT. This sequence encodes CASSLDPRNQPQHF.

This clonotype was counted at least ten times. The V gene is TRBV14, the J gene TRBJ2-3; TRBD2 is a possible D gene (5 bases). CDR1 SGHDN and CDR2 FVKESK come from the germline V gene. The CDR3 consists of 16 residues. The germline V and J ends were trimmed by 0 bases and 6 bases, with 16 bases remaining between them. The CDR3 DNA is TGTGCCAGCAGCCAAGAAAGGGAGCGCCCGGTCGATACGCAGTATTTT. It translates to CASSQERERPVDTQYF.

This clonotype was counted between two and nine times. The rearrangement uses TRBV27 and TRBJ2-3, with 8 bases identical to TRBD2. Looked up from germline, CDR1 is MNHEY and CDR2 is SMNVEV (reference sequence). CDR3 size: 12 residues. V lost 6 bases, J lost 7 bases, and 3 bases stayed unmatched. DNA for the CDR3: TGTGCCAGCAGCGCGGGGGGAAATACGCAGTATTTT. Encoded protein: CASSAGGNTQYF.

In this sample, this clonotype turned up many times. The V and J genes are TRBV19 and TRBJ1-6; D perhaps matches TRBD1 (5 bases). From germline, CDR1 is LNHDA and CDR2 SQIVND (reference sequence). This CDR3 comprises 17 residues. V was trimmed by 1 base and J by 4 bases, leaving 14 bases between them. This chain's CDR3 is CASSIGGTAIYNSPLHF. Written as DNA, the CDR3 is TGTGCCAGTAGTATAGGCGGGACGGCTATTTATAATTCACCCCTCCACTTT.

This clonotype was detected only a few times. This chain uses TRBV6-2 or TRBV6-3 with TRBJ1-1; D may be TRBD1 (6 bases). With 5 bases removed from V and 4 bases from J, the gap between germline ends came to 11 bases. Germline-derived CDR1 and CDR2 are MNHEY and SVGEGT. This CDR3 contains 13 residues. The CDR3 loop is CASSPQGTTEAFF. The CDR3 nucleotides read TGTGCCAGCAGTCCCCAGGGGACCACTGAAGCTTTCTTT.

This clonotype was recorded many times. The rearrangement uses TRBV20-1 and TRBJ1-5; the D gene is possibly TRBD1 (5 bases). CDR1 is DFQATT, CDR2 SNEGSKA, per germline (reference sequence). The V end was cut by 0 bases, the J end by 1 base, with 10 bases between. The CDR3 totals 15 residues. The CDR3 sequence: CSAREERQSNQPQHF. CDR3 DNA sequence: TGCAGTGCTAGAGAAGAAAGACAGAGCAATCAGCCCCAGCATTTT.

This clonotype was seen ten or more times. The gene calls are TRBV7-9 and TRBJ2-2; 9 positions agree with TRBD1. Losses at the gene ends were 8 bases for V and 6 bases for J; bases not matched to a gene: 7. This CDR3 has 14 amino acids. CDR1 and CDR2 from the germline V gene are SEHNR and FQNEAQ (reference sequence). For the CDR3, the DNA is TGTGCCAGCTCAGGACAGGGGAGGCCCGGGGAGCTGTTTTTT. Translated: CASSGQGRPGELFF.

Ten or more counts support this clonotype. The chain uses TRBV27 and TRBJ2-2; TRBD2 matches 7 bases. CDR1 MNHEY and CDR2 SMNVEV come from the germline V gene (reference sequence). The CDR3 loop spans 16 amino acids. The ends lost 4 bases at V and 6 bases at J; junction bases unmatched: 11. CDR3: CASSSAPGGSAGELFF. CDR3 nucleotides: TGTGCCAGCAGTTCCGCCCCGGGAGGTTCGGCCGGGGAGCTGTTTTTT.

This clonotype occurred a few times. The chain combines TRBV5-4 with TRBJ2-5; 9 bases are a match to TRBD2. After removal of 1 base from V and 4 bases from J, the junction contained 5 bases not matched to a gene. The CDR3 contains 15 residues. Germline V gives CDR1 SGHNT, CDR2 YYREEE (reference sequence). The chain's CDR3 is CASSLTLAGPETQYF. DNA for the CDR3: TGTGCCAGCAGCTTGACCCTAGCGGGGCCAGAGACCCAGTACTTC.

This clonotype was counted ten times or more. CDR3 amino acids: CASRFDRGRDWPGELFF. The CDR3 DNA reads TGTGCCAGCAGATTTGACAGGGGGCGCGATTGGCCCGGGGAGCTGTTTTTT. The chain couples TRBV27 to TRBJ2-2, with TRBD1 matching over 10 bases. CDR3 length: 17 residues. Germline V gene data show CDR1 as MNHEY and CDR2 as SMNVEV (reference sequence). V lost 6 bases and J lost 6; bases outside the gene matches: 13.